This TCR beta chain was observed in a study of blood T cell repertoires in COVID-19. A single count supports this clone. Assay used: immunoSEQ multiplex PCR; TCRdb lists only in-frame clones, some missing. The sample includes 200,000 to 250,000 clones, around 83% seen only once; the top ten take roughly 3.4%. The V and J ends lost 5 bases and 8 bases, in that order; junction bases with no gene match: 10. Germline loops: CDR1 SGHTA, CDR2 FQGNSA. The CDR3 length is 16 residues. This TCR was sampled from a woman between 18 and 29 years old with acute or convalescent COVID-19. The chain joins TRBV7-2 to TRBJ2-1; 12 bases are shared with TRBD2. The specimen sequenced was peripheral blood. Here the CDR3 reads CASSLRLAGGRDEQFF. For the CDR3, the DNA is TGTGCCAGCAGCCTCCGGCTAGCGGGAGGGAGGGATGAGCAGTTCTTC.